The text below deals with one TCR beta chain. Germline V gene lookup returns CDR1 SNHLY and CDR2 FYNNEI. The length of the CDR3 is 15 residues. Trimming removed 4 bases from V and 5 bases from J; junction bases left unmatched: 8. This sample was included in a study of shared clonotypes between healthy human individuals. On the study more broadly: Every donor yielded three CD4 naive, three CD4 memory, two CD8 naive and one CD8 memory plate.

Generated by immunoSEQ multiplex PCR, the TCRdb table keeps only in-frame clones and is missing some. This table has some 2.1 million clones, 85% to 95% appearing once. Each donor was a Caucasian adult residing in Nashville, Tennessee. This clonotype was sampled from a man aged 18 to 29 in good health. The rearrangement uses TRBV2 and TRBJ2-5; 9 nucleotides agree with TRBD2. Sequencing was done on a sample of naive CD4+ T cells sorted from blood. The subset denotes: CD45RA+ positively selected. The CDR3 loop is CASSVQGLAQETQYF. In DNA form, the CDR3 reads TGTGCCAGCAGTGTACAGGGACTAGCTCAGGAGACCCAGTACTTC.